This TCR beta chain was recorded in a study of shared clonotypes between healthy human individuals. From CD4+ cells came CD45RA+ naive and CD45RA-negative memory subsets. This clone has a count of ten or more. Its target is not known. This CDR3 spans 13 amino acids. The germline V gene encodes CDR1 MGHRA and CDR2 YSYEKL. Trimming at V came to 9 bases and at J to 5 bases, leaving 6 bases not matched to a gene. The repertoire was sequenced with immunoSEQ multiplex PCR; TCRdb's copy has only in-frame clones and lacks some. The sample includes 550,000 to 850,000 clones, roughly 72% of them seen just once. The study's findings and limits: In having few donors, the study represented limited genetic and exposure-history diversity.

This TCR derives from a young woman in good health. The V gene is TRBV4-1, the J gene TRBJ2-2; TRBD2 matches 7 bases. Sequenced: memory CD4+ T cells sorted from blood. The sample's subset: CD45RA-negative fraction. CDR3 DNA sequence: TGCGCCAGTCGCGGGAGCGGAACCGGGGAGCTGTTTTTT. Residues: CASRGSGTGELFF.